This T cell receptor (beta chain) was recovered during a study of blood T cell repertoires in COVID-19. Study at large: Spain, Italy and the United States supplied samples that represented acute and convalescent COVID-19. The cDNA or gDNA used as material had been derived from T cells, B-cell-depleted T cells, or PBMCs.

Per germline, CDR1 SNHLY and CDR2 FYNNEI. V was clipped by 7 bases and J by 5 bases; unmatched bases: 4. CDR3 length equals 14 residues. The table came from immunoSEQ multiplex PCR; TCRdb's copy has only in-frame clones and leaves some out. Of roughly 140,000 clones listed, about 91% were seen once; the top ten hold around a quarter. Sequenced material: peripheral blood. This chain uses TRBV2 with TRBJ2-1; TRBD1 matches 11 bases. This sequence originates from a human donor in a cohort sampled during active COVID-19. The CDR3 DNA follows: TGTGCCAGCATACCGGGACAGGGGGACAATGAGCAGTTCTTC. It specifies CASIPGQGDNEQFF.